A single sample gave rise to the 11 T cell receptor beta chains below, sequenced in a study of cytomegalovirus exposure and HLA in healthy donors. Use of 60 Vbeta and 13 Jbeta primers characterized the PCR. Assay: immunoSEQ multiplex PCR; the TCRdb copy retains only in-frame clones and omits some. The table has about 190,000 clones, 85% seen once. Sequencing was carried out using PBMCs. Every receptor here comes from a boy aged 2 to 10 in good health and CMV-seronegative.

The chain links TRBV6-6 to TRBJ1-5; no clear D. The CDR3 is made up of 13 amino acids. The V gene lost 4 bases and the J gene lost 6 bases, with 10 bases spanning the gap. Per germline, CDR1 MNHNY and CDR2 SVGAGI (reference sequence). The CDR3 loop reads CASSWREGQPQHF. DNA for the CDR3: TGTGCCAGCAGTTGGCGCGAGGGTCAGCCCCAGCATTTT.

The V gene is TRBV7-2, the J gene TRBJ2-4; D gene unclear. The germline CDR1 and CDR2 sequences are SGHTA and FQGNSA. The CDR3 is made up of 11 amino acids. Between the trimmed V and J ends, which lost 5 bases and 8 bases, there was a span of 7 bases. DNA of the CDR3: TGTGCCAGCAGCCCGGTGGACATTCAGTACTTC. Translation: CASSPVDIQYF.

V and J are TRBV19 and TRBJ2-2, with TRBD2 as a possible D gene (5 bases). This CDR3 contains 17 residues. Germline lookup yields CDR1 LNHDA and CDR2 SQIVND (reference sequence). V shed 3 bases and J shed 3 bases, with 17 bases lying between them. CDR3 coding DNA: TGTGCCAGTAGTATTTGGGCTTGGGAGAAGTACACCGGGGAGCTGTTTTTT. This translates into CASSIWAWEKYTGELFF.

This clone was recorded a few times. V and J are TRBV5-1 and TRBJ2-5; 9 nucleotides align to TRBD2. The junction had 2 bases not matched to a gene; V was cut back by 3 bases and J by 5 bases. This CDR3 has 13 residues. Germline V gives CDR1 SGHRS, CDR2 YFSETQ. The CDR3 sequence is CASSSGLAETQYF. In nucleotides, the CDR3 is TGCGCCAGCAGCTCCGGACTAGCGGAGACCCAGTACTTC.

V gene TRBV5-6 combines with J gene TRBJ2-7, with 8 nucleotides matching TRBD1. Germline lookup yields CDR1 SGHDT and CDR2 YYEEEE. The CDR3 totals 16 residues. The J segment lost 2 bases and the V segment lost 4 bases, leaving 11 bases of the junction unmatched. In DNA, the CDR3 is TGTGCCAGCAGCCGAGCCGGGACAGGTGGGACCTACGAGCAGTACTTC. Protein sequence: CASSRAGTGGTYEQYF.

This chain connects TRBV6-1 to TRBJ1-5; D possibly corresponds to TRBD1 (5 bases). Germline assignment: CDR1 MNHNS and CDR2 SASEGT. CDR3 length: 15 residues. V was shortened by 4 bases and J by 0 bases, with 10 bases between the two germline ends. The CDR3 loop reads CASSATDYSNQPQHF. The CDR3 DNA follows: TGTGCCAGCAGTGCGACAGATTATAGCAATCAGCCCCAGCATTTT.

The genes are TRBV7-8 and TRBJ2-1; no definite D call. CDR1 is SGHVS and CDR2 is FQNEAQ in the germline V gene. With 0 bases removed from V and 3 bases from J, the gap between germline ends came to 6 bases. The CDR3 totals 14 residues. CDR3 residues: CASSLAAHYNEQFF. In DNA, the CDR3 is TGTGCCAGCAGCTTAGCGGCACACTACAATGAGCAGTTCTTC.

The sample holds a few counts of this clone. The J gene is TRBJ2-3, the V gene TRBV5-4; tentative D call: TRBD2 (5 bases). The germline CDR1 and CDR2 sequences are SGHNT and YYREEE (reference sequence). V shed 2 bases and J shed 0 bases, with 13 bases lying between them. This CDR3 comprises 16 residues. Written as DNA, the CDR3 is TGTGCCAGCAGCTTTCTACGATGGGAGAGCACAGATACGCAGTATTTT. Residues: CASSFLRWESTDTQYF.

The gene calls are TRBV11-2 and TRBJ1-1; D is unclear. Germline loops: CDR1 SGHAT, CDR2 FQNNGV. The CDR3 runs 13 residues. Trimming pared 5 bases from V and 7 bases from J, leaving 14 bases between. CDR3 residues: CASSPGEVGEAFF. The CDR3 DNA reads as TGTGCCAGCAGCCCCGGCGAGGTGGGTGAAGCTTTCTTT. The full variable domain, in which reference TRBV11-2 and TRBJ1-1 provide the parts outside the CDR3, is EAGVAQSPRYKIIEKRQSVAFWCNPISGHATLYWYQQILGQGPKLLIQFQNNGVVDDSQLPKDRFSAERLKGVDSTLKIQPAKLEDSAVYLCASSPGEVGEAFFGQGTRLTVV.

The chain carries TRBV28 and TRBJ2-4, with a possible D match to TRBD1 (5 bases). CDR1 and CDR2 (germline): MDHEN, SYDVKM. This CDR3 is built from 15 residues. Between the trimmed V and J ends, which lost 4 bases and 4 bases, there was a span of 14 bases. CDR3 coding DNA: TGTGCCAGCAGTTCCCTACTTGACAGAAAAAACATTCAGTACTTC. It specifies CASSSLLDRKNIQYF.

The V and J genes are TRBV15 and TRBJ2-1, with D maybe TRBD2 (6 bases). The CDR3 has 15 amino acids. Trimming left V 2 bases short and J 4 bases short, with 12 bases between. Per germline, CDR1 LNHNV and CDR2 YYDKDF (reference sequence). The CDR3 reads CATSRPTRLYNEQFF. In nucleotides, the CDR3 is TGTGCCACCAGCAGACCGACTAGACTATACAATGAGCAGTTCTTC.